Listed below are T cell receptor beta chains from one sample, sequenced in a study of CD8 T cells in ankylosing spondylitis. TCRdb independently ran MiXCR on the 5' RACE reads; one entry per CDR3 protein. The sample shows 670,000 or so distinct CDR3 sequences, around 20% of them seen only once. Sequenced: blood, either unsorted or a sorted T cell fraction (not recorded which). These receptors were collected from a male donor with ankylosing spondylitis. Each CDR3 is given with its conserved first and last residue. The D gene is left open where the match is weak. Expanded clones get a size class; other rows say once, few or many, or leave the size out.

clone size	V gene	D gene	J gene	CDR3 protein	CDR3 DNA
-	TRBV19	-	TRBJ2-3	CASRSSGNTQYF	TGTGCCAGTAGATCTTCAGGGAATACGCAGTATTTT
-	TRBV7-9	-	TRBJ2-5	CASSAGTDGTQYF	TGTGCCAGCAGCGCCGGGACCGACGGGACCCAGTACTTC
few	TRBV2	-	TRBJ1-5	CASSDMQGFQPQHF	TGTGCCAGCAGTGATATGCAGGGTTTTCAGCCCCAGCATTTT
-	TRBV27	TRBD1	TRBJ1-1	CASRQGPNTEAFF	TGTGCCAGCAGACAGGGGCCGAACACTGAAGCTTTCTTT
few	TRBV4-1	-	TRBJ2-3	CASSQDPAPGADTQYF	TGCGCCAGCAGCCAAGACCCGGCTCCTGGGGCAGATACGCAGTATTTT
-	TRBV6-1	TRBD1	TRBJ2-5	CASRPGQGRGETQYF	TGTGCCAGCAGACCCGGACAGGGGAGGGGAGAGACCCAGTACTTC
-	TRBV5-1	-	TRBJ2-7	CASSLGTVQWEQYF	TGCGCCAGCAGCTTAGGGACTGTCCAGTGGGAGCAGTACTTC
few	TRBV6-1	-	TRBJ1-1	CASSEKRGTEAFF	TGTGCCAGCAGTGAAAAACGGGGCACTGAAGCTTTCTTT
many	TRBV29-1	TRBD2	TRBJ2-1	CSVEGGTSGRLNEQFF	TGCAGCGTTGAAGGTGGGACTAGCGGGAGGTTGAATGAGCAGTTCTTC
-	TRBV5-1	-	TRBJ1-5	CASSLASGGNQPQHF	TGCGCCAGCAGCTTGGCCTCGGGTGGTAATCAGCCCCAGCATTTT
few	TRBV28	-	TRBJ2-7	CASSLGGTVAYEQYF	TGTGCCAGCAGTTTAGGGGGGACAGTCGCCTACGAGCAGTACTTC
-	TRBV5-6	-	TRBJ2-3	CAGGDTTTDTQYF	TGTGCCGGAGGGGACACAACCACAGATACGCAGTATTTT
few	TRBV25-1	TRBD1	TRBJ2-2	CASSELTGTVNTGELFF	TGTGCCAGCAGTGAATTAACTGGGACAGTGAACACCGGGGAGCTGTTTTTT
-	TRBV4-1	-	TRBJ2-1	CASSQDQRVWRFF	TGCGCCAGCAGCCAAGATCAACGGGTTTGGAGGTTCTTC
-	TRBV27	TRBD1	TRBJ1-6	CASSLTGTGNPPLHF	TGTGCCAGCAGTTTAACCGGGACAGGGAACCCACCCCTCCACTTT
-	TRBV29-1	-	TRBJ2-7	CSVEGVGGATPTPYEQYF	TGCAGCGTTGAAGGGGTCGGGGGCGCCACCCCCACACCCTACGAGCAGTACTTC
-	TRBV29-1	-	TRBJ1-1	CSVVRAAEAFF	TGCAGCGTTGTACGAGCGGCTGAAGCTTTCTTT
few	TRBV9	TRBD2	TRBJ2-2	CASSRLADPTGELFF	TGTGCCAGCAGCAGACTAGCGGACCCGACCGGGGAGCTGTTTTTT
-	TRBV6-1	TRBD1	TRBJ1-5	CASWIRDRLSNQPQHF	TGTGCCAGCTGGATCCGGGACAGGTTAAGCAATCAGCCCCAGCATTTT
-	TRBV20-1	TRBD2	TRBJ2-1	CSATGTSWSYNEQFF	TGCAGTGCTACCGGGACTAGCTGGTCCTACAATGAGCAGTTCTTC
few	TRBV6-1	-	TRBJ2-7	CASRGDLYEQYF	TGTGCCAGCAGGGGGGACCTCTACGAGCAGTACTTC
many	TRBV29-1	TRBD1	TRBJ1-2	CSVDRVNYGYTF	TGCAGCGTAGACAGGGTGAACTATGGCTACACCTTC
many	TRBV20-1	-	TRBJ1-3	CSARLRENSGNTIYF	TGCAGTGCTAGACTCCGGGAGAACTCTGGAAACACCATATATTTT
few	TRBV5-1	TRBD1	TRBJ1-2	CASSPGDRGFNYGYTF	TGCGCCAGCAGCCCCGGAGACAGGGGCTTCAACTATGGCTACACCTTC
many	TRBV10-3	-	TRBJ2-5	CAISRDTETQYF	TGTGCCATCAGCCGGGACACGGAGACCCAGTACTTC
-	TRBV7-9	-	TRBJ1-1	CASSLTSGSTNTEAFF	TGTGCCAGCAGCCTTACATCCGGGTCAACAAACACTGAAGCTTTCTTT
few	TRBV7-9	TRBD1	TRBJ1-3	CASSSRQGVGNTIYF	TGTGCCAGCAGCTCCCGACAGGGGGTCGGAAACACCATATATTTT
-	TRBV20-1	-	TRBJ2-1	CSAYPGKGNEQFF	TGCAGTGCCTATCCGGGGAAAGGAAATGAGCAGTTCTTC